This paragraph covers one T cell receptor beta chain sequence. The sample holds a few counts of this clonotype. Its antigen is unknown. Base qualities are not recorded, but no much larger clone differs from it by a single base. This specimen comes from a study of T-cell memory formation after mild COVID-19 (dated by TCRdb to the early 2020s). Study-level background: TCR sequence clusters from the two donors were found to be largely donor specific. The cohort comprised two young, previously healthy adult volunteers, one female and one male. In a couple of donors, T-cell clones that expanded and contracted after mild COVID-19 were followed by sequencing TCRalpha and TCRbeta repertoires longitudinally. Findings and caveats that apply to the study as a whole: The study covered only a couple of mild cases, and larger cohorts including severe cases with pre-infection samples were considered necessary. SARS-CoV-2 specificity of the second-wave clones peaking on day 37 was not confirmed. Clones that contracted from day 15 to 85 showed balanced CD4/CD8 phenotypes, whereas a second wave of clones that expanded from day 15 to 37 leaned towards CD4+. The detection of some responding clones in pre-infection memory suggests that pre-existing cross-reactive memory T cells joined the SARS-CoV-2 response. Contracting CD4+ clones appeared mostly in the CM and EM memory subsets, whereas CD8+ clones were enriched in EMRA.

Instrument used: Illumina NovaSeq 6000. TCRalpha and TCRbeta cDNA libraries were constructed by 5'RACE with constant-segment primers, with sample barcodes and unique molecular identifiers being introduced. Trizol reagent was used to extract RNA from every sample. Libraries were amplified in two PCR steps, with a second sample barcode and Illumina TruSeq adapters added in the second step. Libraries were sequenced on an Illumina NovaSeq with 2 x 150 bp paired-end reads. In the paper's pipeline: With migec v1.2.7, reads were demultiplexed and then collapsed into UMI-guided consensus sequences. Using mixcr v2.1.11, the UMI consensuses were aligned to TRA and TRB V and J templates and assembled into clonotypes. A clonotype was counted as expanded or contracted only when both edgeR and NoisET called the clonotype significant, with the noise models trained on biological replicates. For edgeR calls, the thresholds were a false discovery rate-adjusted p below 0.01 and a log2 fold-change of 1. As an exploratory analysis of dynamics, max-normalized trajectories of the 1000 most abundant clonotypes were examined with PCA combined with hierarchical clustering. Each responding clone was given a CD4 or CD8 phenotype based on the CD4+ and CD8+ repertoires, which had been sequenced separately. Using fastp at Q25 and MiXCR, TCRdb reprocessed the public reads and kept productive beta chains. Entries that share a CDR3 protein sequence are merged under the most common genes and DNA. The V and J calls and clone size come from TCRdb's table, not from the authors' own analysis. The sample table shows 250,000 to 300,000 distinct CDR3 sequences, and approximately 8% are seen once. Around a fifth of the sample belongs to the ten largest clones.

PBMCs were isolated by Ficoll-Paque density gradient centrifugation. There are 12 amino acids in the CDR3, from cysteine to phenylalanine inclusive. Only the CDR3 DNA is retained, 36 bases long and in frame from the first base. Deletion took 6 bases off V and 2 bases off J, with a span of 8 bases between the germline ends. The CDR1 and CDR2 encoded by the germline V gene are SQVTM and ANQGSEA. Sequenced material: PBMCs or a T cell subset sorted from them (not recorded which). This receptor was obtained from a man between 18 and 35 years old who had mild COVID-19 (a few samples of this study predate the infection). The sample titles of this study are shuffled in the database, so cell type and time point are left out; the donor was told from shared clones. This chain is built from TRBV29-1 and TRBJ1-3; there is no confident call for the D gene. The DNA is as follows: TGCAGCGTAGACGGACCTGGAAACACCATATATTTT. This encodes CSVDGPGNTIYF.